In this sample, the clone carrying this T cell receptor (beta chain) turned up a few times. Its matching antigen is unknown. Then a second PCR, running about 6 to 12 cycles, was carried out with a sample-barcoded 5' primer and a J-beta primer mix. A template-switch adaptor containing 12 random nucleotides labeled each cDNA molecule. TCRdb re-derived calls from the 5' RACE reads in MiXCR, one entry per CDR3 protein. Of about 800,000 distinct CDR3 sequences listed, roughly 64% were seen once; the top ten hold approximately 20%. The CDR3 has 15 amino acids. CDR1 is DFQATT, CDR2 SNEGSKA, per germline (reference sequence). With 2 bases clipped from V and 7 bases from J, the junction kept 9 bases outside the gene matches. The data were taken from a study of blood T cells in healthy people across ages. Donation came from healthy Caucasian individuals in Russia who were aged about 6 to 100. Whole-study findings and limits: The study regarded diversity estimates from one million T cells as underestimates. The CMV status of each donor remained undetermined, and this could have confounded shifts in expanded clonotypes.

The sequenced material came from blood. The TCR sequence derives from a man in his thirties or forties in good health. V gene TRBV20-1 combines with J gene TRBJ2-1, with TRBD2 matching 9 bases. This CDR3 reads CSARKAGGLTNEQFF. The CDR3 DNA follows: TGCAGTGCTAGAAAAGCGGGGGGTCTCACGAATGAGCAGTTCTTC.